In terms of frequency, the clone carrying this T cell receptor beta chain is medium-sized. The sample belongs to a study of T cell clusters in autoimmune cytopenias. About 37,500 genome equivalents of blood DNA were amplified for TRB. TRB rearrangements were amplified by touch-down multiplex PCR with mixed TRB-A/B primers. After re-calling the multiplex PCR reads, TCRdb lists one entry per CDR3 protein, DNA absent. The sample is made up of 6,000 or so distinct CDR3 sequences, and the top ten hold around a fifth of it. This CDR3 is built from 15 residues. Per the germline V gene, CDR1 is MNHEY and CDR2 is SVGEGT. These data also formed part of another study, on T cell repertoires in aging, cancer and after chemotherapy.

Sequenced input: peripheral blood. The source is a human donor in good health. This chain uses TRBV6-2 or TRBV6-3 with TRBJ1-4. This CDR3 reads CASRYEGRQGEKLFF.